What follows are 10 T cell receptor beta chains derived from one specimen sequenced in a study of STAT3 mutations in large granular lymphocyte leukemia. Study conclusions and caveats: Every T-cell large granular lymphocyte leukemia patient had at least one immunodominant TCR beta clonotype.

The method was immunoSEQ multiplex PCR; TCRdb's version includes in-frame clones alone and lacks a portion of them. Seen here are about 19,000 clones, over 80% observed once, and the top ten hold 45%. These receptors' targets are unknown. Input material: peripheral blood mononuclear cells. These receptors were obtained from a man between 60 and 75 years old with T-cell large granular lymphocyte leukemia. Some clones in this sample may be carry-over from other donors' samples.

The J gene is TRBJ1-3, the V gene TRBV30; D may be TRBD1 (6 bases). Trimming removed 3 bases from V and 4 bases from J, with 16 bases in between. The CDR3 sequence is 15 residues long. The germline CDR1 and CDR2 sequences are GTSNPN and SVGIG (reference sequence). The CDR3 DNA reads TGTGCCTGGAGCCTGCGCGGGGGGCCCGGAAACACCATATATTTT. Translated: CAWSLRGGPGNTIYF.

In its sample, this clone was seen a few times. The chain has TRBV7-2 and TRBJ2-1; 8 bases agree with TRBD2. V trimming: 5 bases; J trimming: 11 bases; junction bases outside the gene matches: 11. The CDR3 contains 14 residues. The germline V gene has CDR1 SGHTA and CDR2 FQGNSA. CDR3 region: CASSPSRTSYQQFF. DNA for the CDR3: TGTGCCAGCAGCCCGTCCCGGACTAGCTATCAGCAGTTCTTC. Combining the CDR3 with reference TRBV7-2 and TRBJ2-1 gives the whole variable domain GAGVSQSPSNKVTEKGKDVELRCDPISGHTALYWYRQSLGQGLEFLIYFQGNSAPDKSGLPSDRFSAERTGGSVSTLTIQRTQQEDSAVYLCASSPSRTSYQQFFGPGTRLTVL.

This chain connects TRBV11-3 to TRBJ2-3; D might be TRBD1 (6 bases). The length of the CDR3 is 15 residues. V was clipped by 4 bases and J by 5 bases, with 16 bases between them. The V gene's germline CDR1 is SGHNT and CDR2 YENEEA. As DNA, the CDR3 is TGTGCCAGCAGCTCTGGGGATACAGGGCTAGATACGCAGTATTTT. Translation gives CASSSGDTGLDTQYF.

This clone was seen more than once but under ten times. This chain uses TRBV28 with TRBJ2-7; TRBD1 matches 8 bases. This CDR3 is 17 amino acids long. V lost 5 bases, J lost 0 bases, and 12 bases stayed unmatched. CDR1 MDHEN and CDR2 SYDVKM come from the germline V gene. The CDR3 loop is CASSTGGTGPLSYEQYF. The CDR3 coding sequence is TGTGCCAGCAGTACTGGAGGGACAGGACCCCTCTCCTACGAGCAGTACTTC.

This chain uses TRBV5-8 with TRBJ1-1, with D perhaps TRBD1 (5 bases). CDR1 and CDR2 (germline): SGHTS, YDEGEE. Trimming took 4 bases from V and 1 from J, leaving 11 bases between them. The CDR3 runs 14 residues. The CDR3 nucleotides read TGTGCCAGCAGCGATCGACAGAGGAACACTGAAGCTTTCTTT. Residues: CASSDRQRNTEAFF.

The chain links TRBV29-1 to TRBJ2-7; TRBD1 agrees at 11 bases. Germline loops: CDR1 SQVTM, CDR2 ANQGSEA. The CDR3 consists of 15 residues. V lost 4 bases and J lost 6; bases outside the gene matches: 11. CDR3 sequence reads: CSVGPPSGTGGEQYF. The CDR3, as DNA: TGCAGCGTTGGTCCACCCTCCGGGACAGGGGGCGAGCAGTACTTC.

This clone has only a few counts. V usage is TRBV5-4 and J usage is TRBJ1-3, with D unclear. Germline CDR1 is SGHNT and CDR2 is YYREEE (reference sequence). V dropped 0 bases and J dropped 1 base, with 5 bases sitting between them. This CDR3 is 14 amino acids long. CDR3 sequence: CASSLVGSGNTIYF. The CDR3 bases are TGTGCCAGCAGCTTGGTCGGTTCTGGAAACACCATATATTTT.

The chain combines TRBV7-6 with TRBJ2-5, with D perhaps TRBD2 (6 bases). Germline V gene sequence: CDR1 SGHVS, CDR2 FNYEAQ. V was cut by 5 bases and J by 2 bases, with 15 bases left in between. The CDR3 runs 15 residues. CDR3 DNA sequence: TGTGCCAGCAGCGGGGGGTGGCGGATACAAGAGACCCAGTACTTC. It codes for CASSGGWRIQETQYF.

This clone was seen just once. This chain uses TRBV5-1 with TRBJ2-5; the match to TRBD1 covers 8 bases. After removal of 2 bases from V and 8 bases from J, the junction contained 14 bases not matched to a gene. The CDR3 contains 16 residues. Germline assignment: CDR1 SGHRS and CDR2 YFSETQ. The CDR3 DNA sequence: TGCGCCAGCAGCTTAAGAACCAGGGGGCAACTTCCAACCCAGTACTTC. Its protein product is CASSLRTRGQLPTQYF. Using reference TRBV5-1 and TRBJ2-5 for the parts outside the CDR3, the full variable domain is KAGVTQTPRYLIKTRGQQVTLSCSPISGHRSVSWYQQTPGQGLQFLFEYFSETQRNKGNFPGRFSGRQFSNSRSEMNVSTLELGDSALYLCASSLRTRGQLPTQYFGPGTRLLVL.

This chain connects TRBV11-2 to TRBJ2-7; 11 bases are shared with TRBD2. In germline, CDR1 is SGHAT, CDR2 FQNNGV. Trimming cost V 2 bases and J 3 bases; bases outside gene matches: 6. This CDR3 has 16 amino acids. CDR3 protein: CASSLSTSGGHYEQYF. The CDR3 DNA reads TGTGCCAGCAGCTTAAGTACTAGCGGGGGACACTACGAGCAGTACTTC.